Below are 8 T cell receptor beta chains sequenced from a single sample in a study of CD8 T cells in ankylosing spondylitis (dated 2017 in TCRdb). The library relied on 5' RACE. The instrument was an Illumina HiSeq 2500. TCRdb handled the public reads itself, with Q25 trimming in fastp and clone calling in MiXCR, and kept productive beta chains. Here each entry gathers all rows of one CDR3 protein and keeps the most common genes and DNA. This sample is represented by a few hundred thousand distinct CDR3 sequences; 15% to 20% of them were singletons. Around a third of the sample is in the top ten clones. The sequenced sample consisted of blood, either unsorted or a sorted T cell fraction (not recorded which). The receptors derive from a male donor with ankylosing spondylitis or in good health (not recorded which).

V gene TRBV20-1 combines with J gene TRBJ2-7, with D perhaps TRBD1 or TRBD2 (5 bases each). CDR1 is DFQATT, CDR2 SNEGSKA, per germline (reference sequence). The CDR3 totals 14 residues. V lost 5 bases to trimming and J lost 5 bases, with 19 bases between them. The CDR3, as DNA: TGCAGTGCTGAGGGGTGGGAGAAAGGCAACGAGCAGTACTTC. Translated: CSAEGWEKGNEQYF.

The chain links TRBV4-1 to TRBJ2-3, with 7 bases fitting TRBD1. Germline lookup yields CDR1 MGHRA and CDR2 YSYEKL. J gave up 6 bases and V 2 bases, and 11 bases lay outside the gene matches. The CDR3 is 16 amino acids. The CDR3 is CASSQNLRTGRDTQYF. DNA for the CDR3: TGCGCCAGCAGCCAAAACCTTCGGACAGGCCGGGATACGCAGTATTTT.

This clonotype was seen only once. The chain couples TRBV20-1 to TRBJ2-7, with 11 bases lining up with TRBD2. Unmatched junction bases numbered 10, after V lost 4 bases and J lost 5 bases. The CDR3 extends over 15 amino acids. The germline V gene has CDR1 DFQATT and CDR2 SNEGSKA (reference sequence). Here the CDR3 DNA reads TGCAGTGCTACAGCACGACTAGCGGGAATCGACGAGCAGTACTTC. Its translation: CSATARLAGIDEQYF.

The gene calls are TRBV11-2 and TRBJ2-5; 8 nucleotides agree with TRBD2. Germline CDR1 SGHAT, CDR2 FQNNGV. This CDR3 contains 18 residues. V lost 2 bases, J lost 4 bases, and 15 bases stayed unmatched. The CDR3 region is CASSLFRVTGGPGETQYF. The CDR3 coding sequence is TGTGCCAGCAGCTTATTCAGGGTCACGGGAGGGCCGGGAGAGACCCAGTACTTC.

This clonotype was found many times. This chain joins TRBV5-6 and TRBJ2-6, with 7 nucleotides matching TRBD1. The CDR3 sequence is 16 residues long. Trimming cost V 3 bases and J 4 bases; bases outside gene matches: 7. Germline CDR1 and CDR2: SGHDT and YYEEEE. CDR3 coding DNA: TGTGCCAGCAGCTCTCTGACAGGGTACGGGGCCAACGTCCTGACTTTC. Residues: CASSSLTGYGANVLTF.

This clonotype has a handful of counts. The chain uses TRBV5-6 and TRBJ1-1; D gene unclear. V lost 0 bases and J lost 4, with 4 bases in between. Germline CDR1 reads SGHDT; CDR2 reads YYEEEE. The CDR3 covers 12 residues. The CDR3 protein is CASSLVATEAFF. As DNA, the CDR3 is TGTGCCAGCAGCTTGGTAGCCACTGAAGCTTTCTTT.

The chain joins TRBV9 to TRBJ1-6; TRBD1 aligns across 8 bases. Trimming took 3 bases from V and 9 from J; bases not matched to a gene: 14. Per germline, CDR1 SGDLS and CDR2 YYNGEE. The CDR3 length is 17 residues. The CDR3 loop is CASSDSDRAIMSSPLHF. CDR3 nucleotide sequence: TGTGCCAGCAGCGACTCGGACAGGGCCATAATGAGTTCACCCCTCCACTTT.

This clonotype was counted only a few times. The chain uses TRBV4-1 and TRBJ2-1, with 9 nucleotides matching TRBD2. Losses at the gene ends were 0 bases for V and 6 bases for J; bases not matched to a gene: 6. CDR3 length equals 16 residues. Germline CDR1 is MGHRA and CDR2 is YSYEKL. The CDR3 nucleotides read TGCGCCAGCAGCCAAGAGCTAGCGGGATCCGGCAATGAGCAGTTCTTC. This sequence encodes CASSQELAGSGNEQFF.